The T cell receptor beta chain described here comes from a study of shared clonotypes between healthy human individuals. About the study: The donor group consisted of a couple of women and three men, aged 18 to 49.

Unsorted PBMC replicate PCRs used roughly 300 ng DNA, 25,000 to 35,000 T cell genomes. Profiling relied on immunoSEQ multiplex PCR, and the TCRdb table lists in-frame clones only, not all of them. The table includes about 470,000 clones, 75% to 85% detected once. This CDR3 spans 16 amino acids. V was pared by 1 base and J by 7 bases, with 6 bases of the junction left unmatched. Germline CDR1 reads MGHRA; CDR2 reads YSYEKL. The sample holds one count of this clone. The receptor's source is a woman aged 40 to 49 in good health. Some clones in this sample may be carry-over from other donors' samples. The chain couples TRBV4-1 to TRBJ1-6; 8 bases are shared with TRBD1. Sequencing was done on a sample of PBMCs. The CDR3 loop is CASSQVQGQANSPLHF. The CDR3 DNA follows: TGCGCCAGCAGCCAAGTCCAGGGACAGGCGAATTCACCCCTCCACTTT.